This T cell receptor (beta chain) came from a study of shared clonotypes between healthy human individuals. Study results and limitations: In general, naive subsets displayed greater estimated richness than memory subsets did. Limited genetic and exposure-history diversity came from having few donors. A few donors had around 5.5% of their naive CD4 clonotypes in common.

Naive CD8 cells lacked CD45RO and underwent positive selection for CCR7, leaving out terminally differentiated effector memory CD45RA+ cells. The ends lost 5 bases at V and 5 bases at J; junction bases unmatched: 11. Germline values: CDR1 SGDLS, CDR2 YYNGEE. The CDR3 extends over 15 amino acids. Each sorted subset replicate got 200 ng genomic DNA, about 33,000 genomes. Method: immunoSEQ multiplex PCR; TCRdb's copy keeps in-frame clones and lacks some. This table holds roughly 2,000,000 clones, about 95% found once. With respect to this clone: Its antigen is unknown.

The TCR was taken from a young man in good health. This sequence joins TRBV9 and TRBJ2-7; 9 positions agree with TRBD1. The material sequenced was naive CD8+ T cells sorted from blood. The CDR3 is CASSGPGQGFNEQYF. Here the CDR3 DNA reads TGTGCCAGCAGTGGACCGGGACAGGGTTTTAACGAGCAGTACTTC. Full variable domain (missing parts from reference TRBV9 and TRBJ2-7): DSGVTQTPKHLITATGQRVTLRCSPRSGDLSVYWYQQSLDQGLQFLIQYYNGEERAKGNILERFSAQQFPDLHSELNLSSLELGDSALYFCASSGPGQGFNEQYFGPGTRLTVT.